Shown below are 25 T cell receptor beta chains from a single sample sequenced in a study of PD-1 blockade in classical Hodgkin lymphoma. Repertoires were generated with immunoSEQ multiplex PCR, while TCRdb's copy carries only in-frame clones and drops some. The profile shows 11,000 or so clones, approximately 77% of them singletons. Exposure to brentuximab vedotin varied, and each patient had relapsed following autologous stem cell transplantation. The input for sequencing was peripheral blood mononuclear cells (PBMCs), taken at baseline. The receptors stem from a human donor with classical Hodgkin lymphoma.

The chain combines TRBV4-3 with TRBJ2-3, with D possibly TRBD2 on 6 matching bases. The CDR3 has 16 amino acids. The germline gives CDR1 LGHNA, CDR2 YSLEER. V shed 0 bases and J shed 4 bases, with 14 bases lying between them. CDR3 DNA sequence: TGCGCCAGCAGCCAAGATAGTAGCGGAGATGCAGATACGCAGTATTTT. Translation gives CASSQDSSGDADTQYF.

As to this clone: Other DNA sequences within the sample encode an identical CDR3. The genes are TRBV19 and TRBJ2-5; TRBD2 matches at 11 bases. This CDR3 is built from 15 residues. Trimming removed 10 bases from V and 5 bases from J; junction bases left unmatched: 12. Germline V gene sequence: CDR1 LNHDA, CDR2 SQIVND (reference sequence). The CDR3 sequence is CATDTSGGSRETQYF. The CDR3 DNA follows: TGTGCCACCGATACTAGCGGGGGCTCCCGGGAGACCCAGTACTTC.

This clone was detected a few times. V and J are TRBV7-2 and TRBJ2-1; no firm D call. The CDR3 is made up of 13 amino acids. V gave up 3 bases and J gave up 6 bases, with 9 bases separating them. The germline gives CDR1 SGHTA, CDR2 FQGNSA. The CDR3 region is CASSFQAGNEQFF. CDR3 DNA sequence: TGTGCCAGCAGCTTCCAGGCCGGCAATGAGCAGTTCTTC.

The table lists this clone with a count of one. The chain carries TRBV30 and TRBJ2-3; D might be TRBD2 (6 bases). Trimming removed 8 bases at V and 3 bases at J, with 18 bases between. The CDR3 runs to 14 residues. Germline V gives CDR1 GTSNPN, CDR2 SVGIG (reference sequence). In nucleotides, the CDR3 is TGTGCCGGGGGACTCCCTTGGGGGACAGATACGCAGTATTTT. This gives the protein CAGGLPWGTDTQYF.

The chain joins TRBV5-6 to TRBJ1-1, with D hard to call. The CDR3 length is 14 residues. Trimming shortened V by 2 bases and J by 1 base, and 9 bases separated the two germline ends. Germline V lookup: CDR1 SGHDT, CDR2 YYEEEE. In DNA form, the CDR3 reads TGTGCCAGCAGCTTTCGACGGTGGAACACTGAAGCTTTCTTT. Amino acid sequence: CASSFRRWNTEAFF.

This chain uses TRBV15 with TRBJ1-5; 7 bases are a match to TRBD1. Germline V CDR1 and CDR2: LNHNV, YYDKDF (reference sequence). V gave up 0 bases and J gave up 9 bases; unmatched junction bases: 5. The CDR3 is 14 residues long. The DNA for the CDR3 is TGTGCCACCAGCAGAGAGACAGGGTTGCCGCCCCAGCATTTT. It encodes CATSRETGLPPQHF.

The gene calls are TRBV7-9 and TRBJ2-1; D might be TRBD1 (6 bases). V dropped 3 bases and J dropped 8 bases, with 17 bases sitting between them. CDR3 length: 15 residues. CDR1 is SEHNR and CDR2 is FQNEAQ in the germline V gene (reference sequence). The DNA for the CDR3 is TGTGCCAGCAGCTTGACAGGTATTCGAGGGGATGAGCAGTTCTTC. This encodes CASSLTGIRGDEQFF. The entire variable domain, with the rest obtained from reference TRBV7-9 and TRBJ2-1, is as follows: DTGVSQNPRHKITKRGQNVTFRCDPISEHNRLYWYRQTLGQGPEFLTYFQNEAQLEKSRLLSDRFSAERPKGSFSTLEIQRTEQGDSAMYLCASSLTGIRGDEQFFGPGTRLTVL.

The chain has TRBV9 and TRBJ2-2; D gene uncertain. The CDR3 has 13 residues. Germline lookup yields CDR1 SGDLS and CDR2 YYNGEE. Trimming removed 2 bases at V and 6 bases at J, with 8 bases between. Here the CDR3 reads CASSVLPAGELFF. The DNA for the CDR3 is TGTGCCAGCAGCGTGCTTCCTGCCGGGGAGCTGTTTTTT.

The chain combines TRBV7-2 with TRBJ2-3; TRBD2 is a possible D gene (6 bases). Per germline, CDR1 SGHTA and CDR2 FQGNSA. Trimming took 0 bases from V and 0 from J, leaving 19 bases between them. The CDR3 is 19 amino acids. In DNA, the CDR3 is TGTGCCAGCAGCTTAGCCCCGGTGGGGCGGGGCGGCAGCACAGATACGCAGTATTTT. It specifies CASSLAPVGRGGSTDTQYF. Full variable domain (rest looked up from reference TRBV7-2 and TRBJ2-3): GAGVSQSPSNKVTEKGKDVELRCDPISGHTALYWYRQSLGQGLEFLIYFQGNSAPDKSGLPSDRFSAERTGGSVSTLTIQRTQQEDSAVYLCASSLAPVGRGGSTDTQYFGPGTRLTVL.

The rearrangement uses TRBV28 and TRBJ2-3; 8 bases agree with TRBD2. Germline V gene sequence: CDR1 MDHEN, CDR2 SYDVKM. The CDR3 is made up of 15 amino acids. J gave up 1 base and V 5 bases, and 5 bases lay outside the gene matches. This CDR3 is CASSLGTRGTDTQYF. The CDR3 region has the DNA TGTGCCAGCAGTCTCGGGACTAGAGGCACAGATACGCAGTATTTT.

The V call is TRBV27, the J call TRBJ2-3; D not resolved. The CDR3 length is 12 residues. The germline CDR1 and CDR2 sequences are MNHEY and SMNVEV (reference sequence). V lost 5 bases and J 5 bases, leaving 8 bases between the germline ends. CDR3 sequence (DNA): TGTGCCAGCAGTGCTCACATAGATACGCAGTATTTT. Translation: CASSAHIDTQYF.

This rearrangement joins TRBV4-1 to TRBJ2-3, with D perhaps assigned TRBD1 or TRBD2 (6 bases each). The CDR3 loop spans 13 amino acids. Germline CDR1 MGHRA, CDR2 YSYEKL. With 9 bases removed from V and 9 bases from J, the gap between germline ends came to 19 bases. The CDR3 is CASREAGEETQYF. The CDR3 nucleotides are TGCGCCAGTAGAGAGGCAGGGGAGGAAACGCAGTATTTT.

This rearrangement joins TRBV29-1 to TRBJ2-5; TRBD1 aligns across 7 bases. The CDR3 spans 13 residues. After removal of 7 bases from V and 5 bases from J, the junction contained 10 bases not matched to a gene. CDR1 is SQVTM and CDR2 is ANQGSEA in the germline V gene. This CDR3 is CSGDSTLGETQYF. CDR3 bases: TGCAGCGGGGACAGTACCCTTGGGGAGACCCAGTACTTC.

The rearrangement uses TRBV6-5 and TRBJ1-2, with 7 bases that match TRBD1. Germline CDR1 and CDR2: MNHEY and SVGAGI. The CDR3 is 14 residues long. J lost 5 bases, V lost 5 bases, and 8 bases had no gene match. CDR3 sequence: CASSNLAGGYGYTF. The CDR3 coding sequence is TGTGCCAGCAGTAATCTAGCAGGGGGGTATGGCTACACCTTC.

The rearrangement joins TRBV9 to TRBJ1-6; a possible D gene is TRBD1 (5 bases). Germline assignment: CDR1 SGDLS and CDR2 YYNGEE. The CDR3 sequence is 14 residues long. Between the trimmed V and J ends, which lost 0 bases and 14 bases, there was a span of 15 bases. This CDR3 reads CASSVGRPGGALHF. In nucleotides, the CDR3 is TGTGCCAGCAGCGTAGGTAGGCCCGGAGGGGCCCTCCACTTT.

This clone was detected once. J is TRBJ1-1 and V is TRBV21-1; the table's D call, TRBD1, was not checked against the DNA. TRBV21-1 is shown as a pseudogene. The CDR3 spans 13 residues. CDR3 amino acids: CARAPGQNTEAFF. DNA for the CDR3: TGTGCCAGGGCCCCGGGACAGAACACTGAAGCTTTCTTT.

The genes are TRBV4-3 and TRBJ2-3; TRBD2 matches at 11 bases. This CDR3 is built from 19 residues. Germline trimming cut 2 bases from V and 3 bases from J; bases unmatched to any gene: 13. The V gene's germline CDR1 is LGHNA and CDR2 YSLEER. As DNA, the CDR3 is TGCGCCAGCAGCCAATCCCCTTCGGTGGGACTAGCGGTAACAGATACGCAGTATTTT. Residues: CASSQSPSVGLAVTDTQYF.

This rearrangement joins TRBV28 to TRBJ2-3, with D hard to call. The CDR3 runs 15 residues. V was cut by 3 bases and J by 4 bases, with 14 bases left in between. CDR1 MDHEN and CDR2 SYDVKM come from the germline V gene. In DNA, the CDR3 is TGTGCCAGCAGTTTTTTCTCAAGTACAGCAGATACGCAGTATTTT. Translated, it gives CASSFFSSTADTQYF.

This chain connects TRBV29-1 to TRBJ2-1, with 13 bases aligning to TRBD2. V shed 4 bases, J shed 9 bases, and the junction held 6 bases outside the gene matches. CDR3 length: 14 amino acids. Looked up from germline, CDR1 is SQVTM and CDR2 is ANQGSEA. Here the CDR3 reads CSVGRTSGGGEQFF. CDR3 nucleotide sequence: TGCAGCGTTGGTCGGACTAGCGGGGGTGGTGAGCAGTTCTTC.

In this sample, this clone turned up once. CDR3 sequence: CAWSPDLRQPQHF. DNA for the CDR3: TGTGCCTGGAGTCCGGACCTCCGTCAGCCCCAGCATTTT. V usage is TRBV30 and J usage is TRBJ1-5; D ambiguous. The germline CDR1 and CDR2 sequences are GTSNPN and SVGIG (reference sequence). This CDR3 region has 13 residues. V was trimmed by 2 bases and J by 6 bases, leaving 11 bases between them.

In its sample, this clone ranks as medium-sized (0.01 to 0.1%). The V and J genes are TRBV5-1 and TRBJ1-5; possibly TRBD1 for D (5 bases). With 0 bases removed from V and 6 bases from J, the gap between germline ends came to 13 bases. Germline CDR1 SGHRS, CDR2 YFSETQ. The length of the CDR3 is 15 residues. This chain's CDR3 is CASSLAGGPLQPQHF. The CDR3 DNA reads as TGCGCCAGCAGCTTGGCCGGGGGACCCCTTCAGCCCCAGCATTTT.

The V and J genes are TRBV11-2 and TRBJ2-5, with D tentatively TRBD1 (6 bases). The CDR3 covers 13 residues. Germline CDR1 reads SGHAT; CDR2 reads FQNNGV. The V gene lost 6 bases and the J gene lost 5 bases, with 13 bases spanning the gap. CDR3 nucleotides: TGTGCCAGCAGGCCCATGGGGGCGGAGACCCAGTACTTC. This gives the protein CASRPMGAETQYF. Full variable domain (missing parts from reference TRBV11-2 and TRBJ2-5): EAGVAQSPRYKIIEKRQSVAFWCNPISGHATLYWYQQILGQGPKLLIQFQNNGVVDDSQLPKDRFSAERLKGVDSTLKIQPAKLEDSAVYLCASRPMGAETQYFGPGTRLLVL.

V and J are TRBV27 and TRBJ2-1; no reliable D call. CDR3 size: 15 residues. Trimming stripped 3 bases from V and 3 bases from J, with 12 bases between. In germline, CDR1 is MNHEY, CDR2 SMNVEV (reference sequence). The CDR3 loop reads CASSFRAGVYNEQFF. In nucleotides, the CDR3 is TGTGCCAGCAGTTTTAGGGCAGGAGTCTACAATGAGCAGTTCTTC.

The gene calls are TRBV2 and TRBJ2-5; a possible D gene is TRBD2 (6 bases). Trimming took off 1 base at V and 4 bases at J, with 13 bases between the two ends. Germline V gene lookup returns CDR1 SNHLY and CDR2 FYNNEI. The CDR3 totals 15 residues. For the CDR3, the DNA is TGTGCCAGCAGTGAAGTGACTAGATCTCCAGAGACCCAGTACTTC. Translating gives CASSEVTRSPETQYF.

This clone has more than one count but fewer than ten. The rearrangement joins TRBV10-3 to TRBJ2-3; 9 bases agree with TRBD2. The CDR3 runs to 14 residues. Trimming at V came to 6 bases and at J to 8 bases, leaving 9 bases not matched to a gene. Germline CDR1 is ENHRY and CDR2 is SYGVKD. DNA of the CDR3: TGTGCCATCAGGAGACTAGCGGTTAATGGTACGCAGTATTTT. Amino acids: CAIRRLAVNGTQYF.